This TCR beta chain was captured by sequencing in a study of T cell responses to AZD1222 COVID-19 vaccine (dated by TCRdb to about 2021). Background for the entire study: A total of around 240 trial participants underwent TCR sequencing, of whom roughly 210 had received two doses of AZD1222 and some 26 had received two doses of the MenACWY control vaccine. Trial participants were enrolled into age subgroups of 18-55, 56-69 and 70-plus years, which contained 148, 28 and 57 TCR-sequenced participants, respectively. Overall study outcomes, separate from this receptor: Because no samples from the day 14 peak response were available, repertoires could be characterized only after the peak T cell response. Spike-specific TCR breadth and depth rose significantly after two AZD1222 doses compared with day 0 and with MenACWY recipients. Only five or six AZD1222 recipients were SARS-CoV-2 seropositive at baseline, limiting conclusions about previously exposed vaccinees. Most participants were white British and females outnumbered males, and the authors suggested that clonal diversity may have been underestimated. In the small 56-69-year group, the increase in depth fell short of significance, most likely because of low power. Epitopes outside the regions mutated in the B.1.351 and B.1.1.7 variants were reportedly recognized by nearly half of the unique spike-specific TCRs. The vaccine-associated CD4 TCRs covered the entire spike protein, and the dominant responses fell in regions 160-218 and 743-854.

The sample's time point label is to be understood as: about 28 days (+/-7) after the second vaccine dose. AZD1222 recipients whose second dose came at about 4 weeks and those whose second dose came at about 12 weeks were combined into one group, since spike-specific TCR depth and breadth did not differ between the two schedules. The vaccinee samples were drawn from two UK trials, COV001 and COV002, one of which was a single-blind randomized controlled phase 2/3 trial testing AZD1222 (ChAdOx1 nCoV-19) in healthy adults. For TCRbeta chain sequencing, PBMC samples from trial participants were taken at day 0 and at day 28 after the second dose. The V and J ends are trimmed by 2 bases and 5 bases, leaving 18 bases between them. CDR1 SGHTA and CDR2 FQGNSA are derived from the germline V gene. The CDR3, cysteine through phenylalanine, is 17 amino acids long. Of all the DNA, just the CDR3 is kept, 51 bases in frame from base 1.

On this clone: Its recognized antigen is unknown. No per-base quality is available; no much larger clone lies one base away.

The CDR3 regions of human TCRbeta chains were analyzed by immunosequencing. Per the source publication's procedure: Repertoire TCRs were checked for matches against a reference library of SARS-CoV-2-specific TCRs that had been generated using the MIRA antigen-specificity platform. Breadth was defined as the fraction of unique TCRs that were SARS-CoV-2-associated, and depth was defined as the fraction of total T cells that were SARS-CoV-2-associated. Each spike-specific TCR was assigned to its reactive spike region and to a CD4 or CD8 class using the MIRA data. Log10-transformed breadth and depth values were compared by one-way ANOVA with Sidak's multiple comparisons tests. Imported from immuneACCESS, the table was reduced by TCRdb to in-frame sequences with V and J called. These copies leave out some clones; in studies compared against another copy, an unresolved V gene accounts for under half, and the cause of the remainder is not known. That table supplies the V and J calls and clone size; D and trimming were determined from the DNA. Across this sample there are about 73,000 clones, with about 91% seen only once. The ten largest clones take up 7.5% to 10% of the sample.

The clonotype was recovered from an adult who received the AZD1222 COVID-19 vaccine. The chain was built from TRBV7-2 and TRBJ1-4, with TRBD1 tentatively as D gene (5 bases match). The sample was peripheral blood, taken 28 days after the second AZD1222 dose. The nucleotide sequence reads TGTGCCAGCAGCTTATCGGTTTGGGGGTCGAAAAATGAAAAACTGTTTTTT. The resulting protein is CASSLSVWGSKNEKLFF.